This T cell receptor (beta chain) was identified in a study of blood T cell repertoires in COVID-19. A few counts support this clone. Sequencing was performed with immunoSEQ multiplex PCR; in TCRdb, only in-frame clones are kept and a portion is missing. The sample yields around 100,000 clones, 80% to 85% seen once. This TCR was sampled from a man in his sixties or seventies with acute or convalescent COVID-19. Specimen: peripheral blood.

CDR3 sequence (DNA): TGTGCCAGCAGTGGGGAAGGGGGCGGATTGGACACTGAAGCTTTCTTT. This gives the protein CASSGEGGGLDTEAFF. This chain uses TRBV6-4 with TRBJ1-1, with TRBD1 matching 7 bases. Germline CDR1 is MRHNA and CDR2 is SNTAGT. The V and J ends lost 4 bases and 3 bases, in that order; junction bases with no gene match: 11. The CDR3 is 16 residues long.